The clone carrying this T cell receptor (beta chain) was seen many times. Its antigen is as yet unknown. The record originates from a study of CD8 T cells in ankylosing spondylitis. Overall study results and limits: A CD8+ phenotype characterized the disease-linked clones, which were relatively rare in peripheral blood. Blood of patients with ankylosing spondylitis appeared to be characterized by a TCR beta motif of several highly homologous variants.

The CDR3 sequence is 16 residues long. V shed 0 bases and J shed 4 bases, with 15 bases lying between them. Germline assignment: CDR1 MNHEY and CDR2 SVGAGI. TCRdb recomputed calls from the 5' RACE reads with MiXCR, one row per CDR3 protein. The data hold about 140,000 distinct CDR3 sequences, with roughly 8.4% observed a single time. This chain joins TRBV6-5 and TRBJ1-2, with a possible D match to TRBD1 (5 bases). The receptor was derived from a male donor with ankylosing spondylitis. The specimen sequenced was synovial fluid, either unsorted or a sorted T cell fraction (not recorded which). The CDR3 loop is CASSYSQRGPSYGYTF. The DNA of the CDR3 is TGTGCCAGCAGTTACTCCCAGAGGGGACCGAGCTATGGCTACACCTTC.